Presented here are 31 T cell receptor beta chains from one specimen sequenced in a study of human T cells and chemical hapten exposure. TCRdb re-called the 5' RACE reads with MiXCR, one entry per CDR3 protein. The sample contains 95,000 to 120,000 distinct CDR3 sequences, around 20% of which appear only once. The starting material, unfractionated whole blood, was used for total RNA extraction. These receptors originate from a human donor in good health.

The chain combines TRBV4-1 with TRBJ2-6, with TRBD1 as a possible D gene (5 bases). Trimming removed 5 bases at V and 1 base at J, with 15 bases between. CDR3 size: 17 residues. Per germline, CDR1 MGHRA and CDR2 YSYEKL. CDR3: CASSAGRAQSGANVLTF. The CDR3 nucleotides read TGCGCCAGCAGCGCCGGCAGGGCCCAGTCTGGGGCCAACGTCCTGACTTTC.

The chain couples TRBV20-1 to TRBJ2-3; 10 bases align to TRBD2. Germline loops: CDR1 DFQATT, CDR2 SNEGSKA (reference sequence). The CDR3 is 17 residues long. Trimming cost V 1 base and J 3 bases; bases outside gene matches: 10. The CDR3 coding sequence is TGCAGTGCTAGAGTCAAAAGGAGCGGGAGGGGTACAGATACGCAGTATTTT. As protein: CSARVKRSGRGTDTQYF.

The sample holds a few counts of this clonotype. The chain's CDR3 is CASSLGCYEQYF. CDR3 nucleotide sequence: TGTGCCAGCTCCTTGGGCTGCTACGAGCAGTACTTC. The rearrangement joins TRBV27 to TRBJ2-7; D unresolved. The CDR3 runs 12 residues. Germline V gives CDR1 MNHEY, CDR2 SMNVEV (reference sequence). The V end was cut by 8 bases, the J end by 3 bases, with 11 bases between.

The table lists this clonotype with a few counts. V and J are TRBV28 and TRBJ2-2; 9 bases match TRBD1. The CDR3 extends over 15 amino acids. Losses at the gene ends were 6 bases for V and 3 bases for J; bases not matched to a gene: 5. Germline-derived CDR1 and CDR2 are MDHEN and SYDVKM. In DNA, the CDR3 is TGTGCCAGCAGGGGGACAGGGAGGGACACCGGGGAGCTGTTTTTT. Translated: CASRGTGRDTGELFF.

The V and J genes are TRBV20-1 and TRBJ2-4; TRBD1 or TRBD2 may be the D gene (6 bases each). The CDR3 covers 15 residues. The germline CDR1 and CDR2 sequences are DFQATT and SNEGSKA (reference sequence). CDR3 bases: TGCACCACCCCGGGGGCGGCCCTCTCCAAAAACATTCAGTACTTC. Its translation is CTTPGAALSKNIQYF.

The CDR3 DNA sequence: TGTGCCACCAGTGCCCAAACAGGGTTTACGTCCTACAATGAGCAGTTCTTC. Its translation: CATSAQTGFTSYNEQFF. This chain connects TRBV24-1 to TRBJ2-1, with D possibly matching TRBD1 (6 bases). The CDR3 is made up of 17 amino acids. Germline V gene data show CDR1 as KGHDR and CDR2 as SFDVKD. The V end lost 5 bases, the J end lost 1 base, and 17 bases lay between the germline ends.

The V gene is TRBV5-6, the J gene TRBJ2-7; no clear D. Germline V gene lookup returns CDR1 SGHDT and CDR2 YYEEEE. V shed 0 bases and J shed 0 bases, with 16 bases lying between them. The CDR3 sequence is 17 residues long. CDR3 amino acids: CASSLGGGLGHSYEQYF. Here the CDR3 DNA reads TGTGCCAGCAGCTTGGGTGGCGGATTGGGCCACTCCTACGAGCAGTACTTC.

This clonotype turned up a few times. This chain uses TRBV19 with TRBJ2-1; D remains ambiguous. The CDR3 runs 12 residues. Germline V lookup: CDR1 LNHDA, CDR2 SQIVND (reference sequence). V was pared by 5 bases and J by 13 bases, with 15 bases between. The CDR3 DNA reads as TGTGCCAGTAGTGCCCTCTCCGGGCTCCAGTTCTTC. Translated, it gives CASSALSGLQFF.

This chain connects TRBV5-1 to TRBJ2-2; 13 bases match TRBD2. The CDR3 contains 16 residues. The germline gives CDR1 SGHRS, CDR2 YFSETQ. V trimming: 1 base; J trimming: 3 bases; junction bases outside the gene matches: 0. The CDR3 DNA reads TGCGCCAGCAGCTTGACTAGCGGGAGGGACACCGGGGAGCTGTTTTTT. Amino acids: CASSLTSGRDTGELFF.

V is TRBV6-5 and J is TRBJ1-2, with D possibly matching TRBD1 (5 bases). Per the germline V gene, CDR1 is MNHEY and CDR2 is SVGAGI. The CDR3 contains 12 residues. Trimming stripped 7 bases from V and 8 bases from J, with 14 bases between. The CDR3 spells CASTIGQGGYTF. In DNA form, the CDR3 reads TGTGCCAGCACCATTGGACAAGGCGGCTACACCTTC.

This clonotype was detected a few times. The chain couples TRBV29-1 to TRBJ2-3; D might be TRBD2 (6 bases). V was cut by 5 bases and J by 0 bases, with 15 bases left in between. The CDR3 has 15 residues. Germline V CDR1 and CDR2: SQVTM, ANQGSEA. The DNA for the CDR3 is TGCAGCGTTTTGGCGGGACGAACTAGCACAGATACGCAGTATTTT. Translation: CSVLAGRTSTDTQYF.

This clonotype has only a few counts. The V call is TRBV14, the J call TRBJ1-4; the match to TRBD1 covers 7 bases. This CDR3 region has 16 residues. V was clipped by 4 bases and J by 7 bases; unmatched bases: 12. CDR1 is SGHDN and CDR2 is FVKESK in the germline V gene. CDR3 nucleotide sequence: TGTGCCAGCAGCCCCGGGACAGTCTTGATGGGTGAAAAACTGTTTTTT. The encoded protein is CASSPGTVLMGEKLFF.

The chain links TRBV28 to TRBJ2-3, with TRBD2 matching over 14 bases. Germline V gene sequence: CDR1 MDHEN, CDR2 SYDVKM. Trimming at V came to 5 bases and at J to 9 bases, leaving 16 bases not matched to a gene. There are 18 residues in the CDR3. CDR3 DNA sequence: TGTGCCAGCAGTGAGAGACTAGCGGGAGGGCCCCCAGGGGGGACGCAGTATTTT. It encodes CASSERLAGGPPGGTQYF. Filled out from reference TRBV28 and TRBJ2-3, the complete variable domain reads DVKVTQSSRYLVKRTGEKVFLECVQDMDHENMFWYRQDPGLGLRLIYFSYDVKMKEKGDIPEGYSVSREKKERFSLILESASTNQTSMYLCASSERLAGGPPGGTQYFGPGTRLTVL.

This clonotype was picked up a small number of times. This chain uses TRBV10-2 with TRBJ1-3; D ambiguous. Looked up from germline, CDR1 is WSHSY and CDR2 is SAAADI. V lost 2 bases, J lost 1 base, and 6 bases lay in between. The CDR3 is 14 amino acids. The CDR3 here is CASSEMGSGNTIYF. CDR3 in DNA: TGCGCCAGCAGTGAGATGGGTTCTGGAAACACCATATATTTT.

The J gene is TRBJ2-1, the V gene TRBV24-1; D call uncertain. V gave up 9 bases and J gave up 6 bases, with 8 bases separating them. The CDR3 totals 11 residues. Germline CDR1 reads KGHDR; CDR2 reads SFDVKD. DNA of the CDR3: TGTGCCACCGGATTCGGCAATGAGCAGTTCTTC. It translates to CATGFGNEQFF.

This clonotype was seen a few times. This chain links TRBV5-4 with TRBJ1-3; tentative D call: TRBD1 (6 bases). Germline loops: CDR1 SGHNT, CDR2 YYREEE (reference sequence). V was clipped by 4 bases and J by 2 bases, with 10 bases between them. The CDR3 contains 14 residues. Here the CDR3 reads CASSRDTAGNTIYF. The CDR3 DNA reads TGTGCCAGCAGCCGGGACACAGCTGGAAACACCATATATTTT.

The J gene is TRBJ1-5, the V gene TRBV20-1, with D perhaps matching TRBD1 (6 bases). The V end was cut by 4 bases, the J end by 3 bases, with 13 bases between. Germline V lookup: CDR1 DFQATT, CDR2 SNEGSKA (reference sequence). This CDR3 is built from 14 residues. In DNA, the CDR3 is TGCAGTGCTATCGGGGGCCCCTACAATCAGCCCCAGCATTTT. The encoded protein is CSAIGGPYNQPQHF.

In this sample, this clonotype turned up many times. The genes are TRBV25-1 and TRBJ1-2; 7 positions match TRBD1. The germline CDR1 and CDR2 sequences are MGHDK and SYGVNS. This CDR3 contains 13 residues. After removal of 5 bases from V and 3 bases from J, the junction contained 3 bases not matched to a gene. CDR3 amino acids: CASSFTGDYGYTF. The CDR3 coding sequence is TGTGCCAGCAGTTTTACAGGGGACTATGGCTACACCTTC.

The rearrangement joins TRBV7-8 to TRBJ1-6; D unclear. V gave up 1 base and J gave up 9 bases, with 19 bases separating them. Germline loops: CDR1 SGHVS, CDR2 FQNEAQ. This CDR3 is built from 17 residues. In nucleotides, the CDR3 is TGTGCCAGCAGCTTAGGGGCACGCAATCGCAATTTTTCACCCCTCCACTTT. This gives the protein CASSLGARNRNFSPLHF.

The V gene is TRBV13, the J gene TRBJ1-2, with D hard to call. V gave up 6 bases and J gave up 3 bases, with 11 bases separating them. The CDR3 has 13 amino acids. Germline V gene sequence: CDR1 PRHDT, CDR2 FYEKMQ (reference sequence). The CDR3 is CASSRRIDYGYTF. DNA of the CDR3: TGTGCCAGCAGTCGACGGATAGACTATGGCTACACCTTC.

This clonotype was seen more than once but under ten times. This sequence joins TRBV7-8 and TRBJ1-4, with 7 bases lining up with TRBD1. The CDR3 runs to 16 residues. CDR1 is SGHVS and CDR2 is FQNEAQ in the germline V gene. V dropped 5 bases and J dropped 0; count of bases not matched to a gene: 6. Here the CDR3 DNA reads TGTGCCAGCAGCCCCCGGACAGGCGCAACTAATGAAAAACTGTTTTTT. It yields the protein CASSPRTGATNEKLFF.

The sample holds a few counts of this clonotype. The J gene is TRBJ1-6, the V gene TRBV30; perhaps TRBD1 as D (6 bases). This CDR3 spans 13 amino acids. Germline V CDR1 and CDR2: GTSNPN, SVGIG (reference sequence). V shed 4 bases and J shed 6 bases, with 10 bases lying between them. The CDR3 bases are TGTGCCTGGATGGGGGGCCCTAATTCACCCCTCCACTTT. Its protein product is CAWMGGPNSPLHF.

As to this clonotype: A junction end diverges from the germline sequence, so it may reflect a read error. The rearrangement uses TRBV12-3 or TRBV12-4 and TRBJ2-2; TRBD2 agrees at 10 bases. The CDR3 runs 15 residues. The CDR3 DNA is TGTGCCAGCAGTCTAGCGGGAGCGAACACCGGGGAGCTGTTTTTT. It yields the protein CASSLAGANTGELFF.

This clonotype was seen only a few times. The V gene is TRBV2, the J gene TRBJ1-5; 8 nucleotides match TRBD1. Germline trimming cut 3 bases from V and 2 bases from J; bases unmatched to any gene: 0. The V gene's germline CDR1 is SNHLY and CDR2 FYNNEI. This CDR3 region has 14 residues. The CDR3 region is CASSDRGRNQPQHF. CDR3 nucleotides: TGTGCCAGCAGTGACAGGGGGCGCAATCAGCCCCAGCATTTT.

The chain links TRBV12-3 or TRBV12-4 to TRBJ2-1; D possibly corresponds to TRBD1 (5 bases). The V gene lost 0 bases and the J gene lost 1 base, with 10 bases spanning the gap. The CDR3 contains 16 residues. The CDR3, as DNA: TGTGCCAGCAGTTTAGCGCGTAGGGGATCCTACAATGAGCAGTTCTTC. Amino acid sequence: CASSLARRGSYNEQFF.

V and J are TRBV30 and TRBJ2-1; D is ambiguous. CDR1 is GTSNPN and CDR2 is SVGIG in the germline V gene (reference sequence). The V gene lost 5 bases and the J gene lost 0 bases, with 11 bases spanning the gap. This CDR3 spans 14 amino acids. In DNA form, the CDR3 reads TGTGCCTGGGGGTCCACGGGCTCCTACAATGAGCAGTTCTTC. It is translated as CAWGSTGSYNEQFF.

This clonotype was detected only a few times. The chain recombines TRBV20-1 with TRBJ2-3, with 12 bases that match TRBD2. The germline CDR1 and CDR2 sequences are DFQATT and SNEGSKA (reference sequence). The V gene end was trimmed by 2 bases and the J gene end by 4 bases; junction bases not matched to a gene: 4. The length of the CDR3 is 15 residues. The CDR3 DNA sequence: TGCAGTGCTAGAAGACTAGCGGGAGAGGCAGATACGCAGTATTTT. Translating it yields CSARRLAGEADTQYF.

This clonotype was found many times. The chain has TRBV24-1 and TRBJ2-3; weak D call: TRBD2 (5 bases). Germline V lookup: CDR1 KGHDR, CDR2 SFDVKD. The CDR3 extends over 15 amino acids. V was pared by 6 bases and J by 3 bases, with 15 bases between. CDR3 residues: CATSSPGSRTDTQYF. The CDR3 nucleotides read TGTGCCACCAGTTCCCCGGGATCCCGAACAGATACGCAGTATTTT.

The genes are TRBV3-1 and TRBJ2-7; D gene unclear. CDR3 length: 16 residues. V gave up 0 bases and J gave up 3 bases, with 15 bases separating them. Per germline, CDR1 LGHDT and CDR2 YNNKEL (reference sequence). CDR3: CASSQEVLVSGYEQYF. DNA of the CDR3: TGTGCCAGCAGCCAAGAGGTGTTGGTCTCCGGCTACGAGCAGTACTTC.

This chain connects TRBV6-6 to TRBJ2-1; 12 bases line up with TRBD2. The CDR3 contains 15 residues. CDR1 and CDR2 (germline): MNHNY, SVGAGI (reference sequence). The ends lost 7 bases at V and 6 bases at J; junction bases unmatched: 7. The CDR3 is CASTPLAGGGNEQFF. The CDR3 bases are TGTGCCAGCACCCCCCTAGCGGGAGGGGGCAATGAGCAGTTCTTC.

This clonotype was counted a few times. The chain combines TRBV2 with TRBJ2-4; TRBD1 might be the D (5 bases). Trimming pared 6 bases from V and 4 bases from J, leaving 16 bases between. The CDR3 sequence is 15 residues long. Per germline, CDR1 SNHLY and CDR2 FYNNEI. The CDR3 bases are TGTGCCAGCAGGCCATTCGACAGAAATAAAAACATTCAGTACTTC. Translated: CASRPFDRNKNIQYF.